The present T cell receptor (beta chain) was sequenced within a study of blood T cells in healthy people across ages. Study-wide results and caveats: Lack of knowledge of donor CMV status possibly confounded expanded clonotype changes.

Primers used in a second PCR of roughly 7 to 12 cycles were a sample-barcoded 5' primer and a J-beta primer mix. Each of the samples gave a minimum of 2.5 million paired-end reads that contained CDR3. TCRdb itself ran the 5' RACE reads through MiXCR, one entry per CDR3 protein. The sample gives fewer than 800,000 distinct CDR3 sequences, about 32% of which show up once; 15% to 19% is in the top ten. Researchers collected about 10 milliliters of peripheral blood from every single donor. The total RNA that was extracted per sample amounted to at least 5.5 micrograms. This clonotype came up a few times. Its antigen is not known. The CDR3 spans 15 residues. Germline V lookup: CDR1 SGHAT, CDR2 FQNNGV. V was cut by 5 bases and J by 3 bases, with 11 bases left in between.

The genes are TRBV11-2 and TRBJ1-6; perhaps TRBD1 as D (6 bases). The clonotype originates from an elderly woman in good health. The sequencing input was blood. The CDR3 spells CASSKTGYYNSPLHF. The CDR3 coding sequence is TGTGCCAGCAGCAAAACAGGGTACTATAATTCACCCCTCCACTTT.